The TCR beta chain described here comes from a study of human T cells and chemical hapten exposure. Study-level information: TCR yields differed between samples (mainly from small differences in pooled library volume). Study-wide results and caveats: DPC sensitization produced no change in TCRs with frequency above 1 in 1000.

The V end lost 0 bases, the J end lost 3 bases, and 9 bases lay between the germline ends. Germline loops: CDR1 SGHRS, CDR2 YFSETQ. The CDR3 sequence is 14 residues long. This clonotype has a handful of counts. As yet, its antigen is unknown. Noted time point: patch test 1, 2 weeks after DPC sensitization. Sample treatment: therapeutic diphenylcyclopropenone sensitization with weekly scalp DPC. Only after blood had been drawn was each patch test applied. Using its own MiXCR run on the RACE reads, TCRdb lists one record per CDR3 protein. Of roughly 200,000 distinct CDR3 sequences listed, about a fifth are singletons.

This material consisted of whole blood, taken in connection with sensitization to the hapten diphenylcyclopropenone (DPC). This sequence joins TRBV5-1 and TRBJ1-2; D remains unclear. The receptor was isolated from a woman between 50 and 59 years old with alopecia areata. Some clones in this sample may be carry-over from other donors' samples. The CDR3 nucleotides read TGCGCCAGCAGCTTGGTTCCAGGCCACTATGGCTACACCTTC. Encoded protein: CASSLVPGHYGYTF. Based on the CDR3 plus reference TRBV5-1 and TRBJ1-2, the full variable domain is KAGVTQTPRYLIKTRGQQVTLSCSPISGHRSVSWYQQTPGQGLQFLFEYFSETQRNKGNFPGRFSGRQFSNSRSEMNVSTLELGDSALYLCASSLVPGHYGYTFGSGTRLTVV.